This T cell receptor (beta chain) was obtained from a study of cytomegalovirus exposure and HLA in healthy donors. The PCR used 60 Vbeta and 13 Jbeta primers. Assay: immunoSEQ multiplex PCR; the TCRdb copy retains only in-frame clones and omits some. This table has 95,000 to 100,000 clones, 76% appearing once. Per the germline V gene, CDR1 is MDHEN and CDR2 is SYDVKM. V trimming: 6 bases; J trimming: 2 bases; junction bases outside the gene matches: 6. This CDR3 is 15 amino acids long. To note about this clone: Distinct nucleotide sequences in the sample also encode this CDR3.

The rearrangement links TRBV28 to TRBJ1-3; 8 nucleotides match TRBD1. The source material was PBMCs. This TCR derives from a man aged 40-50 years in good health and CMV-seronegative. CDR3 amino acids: CASRSTGGAGNTIYF. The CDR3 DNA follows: TGTGCCAGCAGAAGTACAGGGGGTGCTGGAAACACCATATATTTT. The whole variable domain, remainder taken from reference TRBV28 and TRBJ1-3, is DVKVTQSSRYLVKRTGEKVFLECVQDMDHENMFWYRQDPGLGLRLIYFSYDVKMKEKGDIPEGYSVSREKKERFSLILESASTNQTSMYLCASRSTGGAGNTIYFGEGSWLTVV.